This T cell receptor beta chain comes out of a study of cytomegalovirus exposure and HLA in healthy donors. PCR employed 60 Vbeta and 13 Jbeta primers. Libraries were prepared by immunoSEQ multiplex PCR; TCRdb keeps only in-frame clonotypes and omits some of them. This table has more than 90,000 clones, roughly 70% appearing once. The V end lost 6 bases, the J end lost 7 bases, and 12 bases lay between the germline ends. The germline V gene encodes CDR1 MGHDK and CDR2 SYGVNS. This CDR3 is 12 amino acids long. The sample consisted of PBMCs. The sequence was collected from a man in his forties or fifties in good health and CMV-seronegative. The chain is built from TRBV25-1 and TRBJ1-1, with D uncertain. CDR3 coding DNA: TGTGCCAGCAGCCCCTCCGGCGGTGAAGCTTTCTTT. Translating gives CASSPSGGEAFF.